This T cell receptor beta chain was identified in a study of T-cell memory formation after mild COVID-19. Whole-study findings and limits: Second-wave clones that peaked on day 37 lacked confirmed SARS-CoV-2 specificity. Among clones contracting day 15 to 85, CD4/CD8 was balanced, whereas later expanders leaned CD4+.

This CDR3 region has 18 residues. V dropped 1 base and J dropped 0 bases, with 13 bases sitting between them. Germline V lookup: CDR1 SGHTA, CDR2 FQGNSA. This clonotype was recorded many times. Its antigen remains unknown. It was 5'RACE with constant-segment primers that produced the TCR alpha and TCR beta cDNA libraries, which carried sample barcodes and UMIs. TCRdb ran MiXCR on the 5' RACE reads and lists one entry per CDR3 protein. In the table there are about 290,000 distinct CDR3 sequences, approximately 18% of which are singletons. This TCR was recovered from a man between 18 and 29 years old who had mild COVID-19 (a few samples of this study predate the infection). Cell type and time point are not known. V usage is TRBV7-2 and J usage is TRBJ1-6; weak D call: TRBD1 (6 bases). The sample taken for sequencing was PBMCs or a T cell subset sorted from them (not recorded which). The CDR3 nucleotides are TGTGCCAGCAGCTTAGGGCAGGGGAAGGGCTCCTATAATTCACCCCTCCACTTT. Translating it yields CASSLGQGKGSYNSPLHF.